The 26 T cell receptor beta chains below were found in one sample sequenced in a study of cytomegalovirus exposure and HLA in healthy donors. 13 Jbeta primers and 60 Vbeta primers were used for the PCR. Repertoires were generated with immunoSEQ multiplex PCR, while TCRdb's copy carries only in-frame clones and drops some. The data hold 85,000 to 130,000 clones, with roughly 83% observed a single time. The sequencing input was PBMCs. These receptors came from a female donor in good health and CMV-seropositive.

In regard to this clone: An end of the junction does not agree with germline; a read error may underlie this. V and J are TRBV7-9 and TRBJ1-5; D gene unclear. CDR3 length: 18 amino acids. CDR1 is SEHNR and CDR2 is FQNEAQ in the germline V gene (reference sequence). CDR3 nucleotides: TGTTCCAGCAGCTTAGCGGTTTCGTCAGGTCTAAGCAATCAGCCCCAGCATTTT. Its translation is CSSSLAVSSGLSNQPQHF.

The chain uses TRBV29-1 and TRBJ2-7; the match to TRBD2 covers 9 bases. This CDR3 has 12 amino acids. Germline V lookup: CDR1 SQVTM, CDR2 ANQGSEA. V was pared by 4 bases and J by 2 bases, with 0 bases of the junction left unmatched. This chain's CDR3 is CSVGTSAYEQYF. In DNA, the CDR3 is TGCAGCGTTGGGACTAGCGCCTACGAGCAGTACTTC.

The gene calls are TRBV5-6 and TRBJ2-5; the D is unclear. The CDR3 sequence is 12 residues long. Germline loops: CDR1 SGHDT, CDR2 YYEEEE. Deletions cut 0 bases from V and 5 bases from J, with 5 bases between. The CDR3 DNA sequence: TGTGCCAGCAGCTTGGTAAGCGAGACCCAGTACTTC. Translated, it gives CASSLVSETQYF.

This sequence joins TRBV11-3 and TRBJ1-1; D unresolved. Germline lookup yields CDR1 SGHNT and CDR2 YENEEA. The ends were cut back, 4 bases at V and 0 bases at J, with 15 bases in the middle. This CDR3 region has 16 residues. The CDR3 bases are TGTGCCAGCAGCTCCGGTCGGGTTGCAATGAACACTGAAGCTTTCTTT. Encoded protein: CASSSGRVAMNTEAFF. The full variable domain, completed using reference TRBV11-3 and TRBJ1-1, is EAGVVQSPRYKIIEKKQPVAFWCNPISGHNTLYWYLQNLGQGPELLIRYENEEAVDDSQLPKDRFSAERLKGVDSTLKIQPAELGDSAVYLCASSSGRVAMNTEAFFGQGTRLTVV.

This chain joins TRBV5-1 and TRBJ1-5; possible D gene TRBD1, 6 bases. This CDR3 is 15 amino acids long. CDR1 is SGHRS and CDR2 is YFSETQ in the germline V gene. With 3 bases removed from V and 3 bases from J, the gap between germline ends came to 13 bases. Here the CDR3 reads CASSSAGDINQPQHF. The CDR3 region has the DNA TGCGCCAGCAGCTCCGCGGGGGACATCAATCAGCCCCAGCATTTT.

The V call is TRBV6-5, the J call TRBJ1-1; TRBD1 aligns across 10 bases. The CDR3 consists of 14 residues. Germline V CDR1 and CDR2: MNHEY, SVGAGI. The V segment lost 8 bases and the J segment 1 base; nucleotides outside the gene matches: 4. The DNA of the CDR3 is TGTGCCAGCCACAGGGACAGGGGGAACACTGAAGCTTTCTTT. Amino acids: CASHRDRGNTEAFF.

The rearrangement uses TRBV9 and TRBJ1-2; tentative D call: TRBD1 (5 bases). Trimming shortened V by 0 bases and J by 6 bases, and 30 bases separated the two germline ends. Germline V gene lookup returns CDR1 SGDLS and CDR2 YYNGEE. The CDR3 consists of 20 residues. The CDR3 nucleotides are TGTGCCAGCAGCGTAGCCCAAAACCCCAGTGCTTCTCAGGGAAGGGATGGCTACACCTTC. Translated: CASSVAQNPSASQGRDGYTF.

The chain recombines TRBV19 with TRBJ1-4; a possible D gene is TRBD1 (6 bases). The V end was cut by 6 bases, the J end by 8 bases, with 28 bases between. The CDR3 consists of 18 residues. Germline V lookup: CDR1 LNHDA, CDR2 SQIVND (reference sequence). The CDR3 region is CASRPGGTGSGLREKLFF. The CDR3 region has the DNA TGTGCCAGTAGACCGGGGGGAACAGGGTCGGGGCTGAGAGAAAAACTGTTTTTT.

The chain couples TRBV6-6 to TRBJ2-2, with D unclear. CDR1 MNHNY and CDR2 SVGAGI come from the germline V gene (reference sequence). Trimming took 2 bases from V and 8 from J, leaving 6 bases between them. The CDR3 loop spans 12 amino acids. The CDR3 DNA follows: TGTGCCAGCAGTTACAACAAAGGGGAGCTGTTTTTT. This encodes CASSYNKGELFF.

The gene calls are TRBV11-2 and TRBJ2-3, with a possible D match to TRBD1 (6 bases). CDR3 length: 17 residues. Germline assignment: CDR1 SGHAT and CDR2 FQNNGV. V was shortened by 5 bases and J by 2 bases, with 20 bases between the two germline ends. The CDR3 coding sequence is TGTGCCAGCAGCCCCAGAGGGGGACAAACAATCACAGATACGCAGTATTTT. Protein: CASSPRGGQTITDTQYF.

The chain has TRBV19 and TRBJ2-2, with D possibly being TRBD2 (5 bases). CDR1 LNHDA and CDR2 SQIVND come from the germline V gene (reference sequence). Trimming removed 3 bases from V and 3 bases from J, with 8 bases in between. CDR3 length equals 14 residues. In DNA form, the CDR3 reads TGTGCCAGTAGTATCGGGGTTTACACCGGGGAGCTGTTTTTT. Protein: CASSIGVYTGELFF.

This clone was counted a few times. This rearrangement joins TRBV9 to TRBJ1-2; 8 bases match TRBD1. This CDR3 has 16 residues. The trim removed 4 bases at V and 3 bases at J, leaving 11 bases unmatched. CDR1 is SGDLS and CDR2 is YYNGEE in the germline V gene. In DNA form, the CDR3 reads TGTGCCAGCAGCCCAGGAGGGGGACAGGAGTACTATGGCTACACCTTC. It specifies CASSPGGGQEYYGYTF.

The chain combines TRBV5-1 with TRBJ2-3; 10 bases line up with TRBD2. Germline V gene sequence: CDR1 SGHRS, CDR2 YFSETQ. With V trimmed by 2 bases and J by 1 base, 7 bases remained unmatched. This CDR3 comprises 17 residues. CDR3 amino acids: CASSFGLAGVGTDTQYF. CDR3 bases: TGCGCCAGCAGCTTCGGTCTAGCGGGAGTGGGCACAGATACGCAGTATTTT.

The chain links TRBV4-2 to TRBJ2-1; D is unclear. This CDR3 comprises 17 residues. Germline V gene sequence: CDR1 LGHNA, CDR2 YNFKEQ. The V and J ends lost 4 bases and 0 bases respectively, with 16 bases between them. Here the CDR3 DNA reads TGTGCCAGCAGCCGCGCGAGCCAGGTGAGCTCCTACAATGAGCAGTTCTTC. As protein: CASSRASQVSSYNEQFF.

V gene TRBV27 combines with J gene TRBJ1-2; TRBD1 is a possible D gene (6 bases). V lost 5 bases and J lost 4, with 17 bases in between. The CDR3 is made up of 15 amino acids. The germline gives CDR1 MNHEY, CDR2 SMNVEV (reference sequence). The CDR3 DNA is TGTGCCAGCAGTCTCCAGGGGCTCCGGCCCTATGGCTACACCTTC. Amino acid sequence: CASSLQGLRPYGYTF.

V usage is TRBV19 and J usage is TRBJ1-2, with D hard to call. The V and J ends lost 2 bases and 3 bases respectively, with 7 bases between them. CDR1 LNHDA and CDR2 SQIVND come from the germline V gene (reference sequence). There are 13 residues in the CDR3. CDR3 amino acids: CASSIRVDYGYTF. The CDR3 nucleotides are TGTGCCAGTAGTATACGGGTTGACTATGGCTACACCTTC.

The rearrangement joins TRBV15 to TRBJ2-5, with TRBD1 as a possible D gene (7 bases). The ends were cut back, 9 bases at V and 4 bases at J, with 18 bases in the middle. This CDR3 spans 14 amino acids. Germline V CDR1 and CDR2: LNHNV, YYDKDF (reference sequence). The CDR3 sequence: CATTEGAGRETQYF. CDR3 bases: TGTGCCACTACGGAGGGGGCTGGAAGAGAGACCCAGTACTTC.

The J gene is TRBJ2-3, the V gene TRBV10-2; tentative D call: TRBD2 (6 bases). Germline CDR1 reads WSHSY; CDR2 reads SAAADI. The CDR3 extends over 14 amino acids. V lost 6 bases, J lost 0 bases, and 10 bases lay in between. The CDR3 nucleotides are TGCGCCAGCAGAGATGCGGGGAGCACAGATACGCAGTATTTT. It yields the protein CASRDAGSTDTQYF.

The chain recombines TRBV25-1 with TRBJ1-2; no clear D. This CDR3 has 14 amino acids. Germline CDR1 reads MGHDK; CDR2 reads SYGVNS. Trimming cost V 3 bases and J 4 bases, with 12 bases left between them. This chain's CDR3 is CASSDWQISYGYTF. The CDR3 coding sequence is TGTGCCAGCAGTGATTGGCAGATCAGCTATGGCTACACCTTC.

The CDR3 region has the DNA TGTGCCAGTAGTTCCGGGATAGGGCGTGAAAAACTGTTTTTT. This translates into CASSSGIGREKLFF. The rearrangement links TRBV19 to TRBJ1-4; D is uncertain. This CDR3 has 14 residues. Germline CDR1 and CDR2: LNHDA and SQIVND (reference sequence). With 5 bases removed from V and 7 bases from J, the gap between germline ends came to 14 bases.

CDR3 sequence reads: CASSPLPALRRWEQYF. As DNA, the CDR3 is TGTGCCAGCTCACCACTCCCGGCTTTAAGGCGCTGGGAGCAGTACTTC. The chain links TRBV18 to TRBJ2-5; possible D gene TRBD2, 5 bases. Germline loops: CDR1 KGHSH, CDR2 LQKENI. The CDR3 totals 16 residues. V was shortened by 1 base and J by 11 bases, with 23 bases between the two germline ends.

This clone was counted between two and nine times. The chain employs TRBV9 and TRBJ2-1, with D possibly TRBD2 on 5 matching bases. The CDR3 loop spans 16 amino acids. Deletions cut 4 bases from V and 8 bases from J, with 22 bases between. CDR1 and CDR2 from the germline V gene are SGDLS and YYNGEE. This CDR3 is CASSSDGALGDDEQFF. As DNA, the CDR3 is TGTGCCAGCAGCTCAGACGGAGCCTTGGGAGACGATGAGCAGTTCTTC.

This clone is a singleton in its sample. The J gene is TRBJ2-5, the V gene TRBV9; TRBD1 might be the D (5 bases). Per germline, CDR1 SGDLS and CDR2 YYNGEE. The CDR3 covers 15 residues. Between the trimmed V and J ends, which lost 4 bases and 5 bases, there was a span of 18 bases. CDR3 DNA sequence: TGTGCCAGCAGCCCCCGGCCCCTTCAGGGCGAGACCCAGTACTTC. Encoded protein: CASSPRPLQGETQYF.

The chain joins TRBV7-9 to TRBJ1-2; D is uncertain. Trimming took off 1 base at V and 6 bases at J, with 12 bases between the two ends. Germline V lookup: CDR1 SEHNR, CDR2 FQNEAQ (reference sequence). The CDR3 covers 14 residues. The CDR3 sequence is CASSLGGSGHGYTF. Written as DNA, the CDR3 is TGTGCCAGCAGCTTAGGAGGATCCGGCCATGGCTACACCTTC.

The chain recombines TRBV7-2 with TRBJ1-4, with 9 bases lining up with TRBD1. The CDR3 is 15 residues long. With V trimmed by 2 bases and J by 4 bases, 2 bases remained unmatched. Looked up from germline, CDR1 is SGHTA and CDR2 is FQGNSA. This CDR3 is CASSLRDRDNEKLFF. In DNA form, the CDR3 reads TGTGCCAGCAGCTTAAGGGACAGGGATAATGAAAAACTGTTTTTT.

J is TRBJ1-5 and V is TRBV19; weak D call: TRBD1 (6 bases). Germline CDR1 is LNHDA and CDR2 is SQIVND (reference sequence). The CDR3 has 12 residues. The V end was cut by 7 bases, the J end by 5 bases, with 9 bases between. The CDR3 DNA reads TGTGCCAGTAAGGGGGTTCATCAGCCCCAGCATTTT. Protein product: CASKGVHQPQHF.